Each of the 13 T cell receptor beta chains below was sequenced from the same sample in a study of T cell responses to AZD1222 COVID-19 vaccine. Sequenced by immunoSEQ multiplex PCR; TCRdb stores in-frame clones only, minus some. The data hold tens of thousands of clones, with roughly 88% observed a single time. The starting material was peripheral blood, obtained on day 0 of AZD1222 vaccination. These TCRs come from an adult in good health.

The CDR3 loop is CSVGGFAGVYEQYF. The CDR3 region has the DNA TGCAGCGTTGGTGGTTTTGCGGGGGTCTACGAGCAGTACTTC. V gene TRBV29-1 combines with J gene TRBJ2-7; 7 bases match TRBD2. The CDR3 totals 14 residues. Germline V gene data show CDR1 as SQVTM and CDR2 as ANQGSEA. The trim removed 4 bases at V and 3 bases at J, leaving 9 bases unmatched.

The chain combines TRBV4-2 with TRBJ1-4; no firm D call. Looked up from germline, CDR1 is LGHNA and CDR2 is YNFKEQ. The CDR3 is 14 residues long. Trimming removed 8 bases from V and 8 bases from J, with 18 bases in between. In nucleotides, the CDR3 is TGTGCCAGCGAGGCCCGGGCCACCACCGAAAAACTGTTTTTT. This codes for CASEARATTEKLFF.

The rearrangement uses TRBV7-2 and TRBJ2-2; D is unresolved. Trimming cost V 5 bases and J 2 bases, with 9 bases left between them. This CDR3 contains 14 residues. Germline lookup yields CDR1 SGHTA and CDR2 FQGNSA. Here the CDR3 DNA reads TGTGCCAGCAGCGCGTCAACAAACACCGGGGAGCTGTTTTTT. This sequence encodes CASSASTNTGELFF.

The chain couples TRBV9 to TRBJ2-7, with D perhaps matching TRBD2 (6 bases). The CDR3 covers 15 residues. Between the trimmed V and J ends, which lost 3 bases and 6 bases, there was a span of 19 bases. Per germline, CDR1 SGDLS and CDR2 YYNGEE. The CDR3 nucleotides read TGTGCCAGCAGCGCCGCCCCAGCGGCGGGGATCGAGCAGTACTTC. Translating it yields CASSAAPAAGIEQYF.

The sample holds a few counts of this clone. The CDR3 coding sequence is TGTGCCAGCAGCTTTGGAGGGGGATCTAGCGACGTTGCCAATGAGCAGTTCTTC. Its translation is CASSFGGGSSDVANEQFF. This chain links TRBV7-2 with TRBJ2-1; D assignment may be TRBD1 or TRBD2 (6 bases each). Trimming shortened V by 3 bases and J by 6 bases, and 24 bases separated the two germline ends. Germline V gives CDR1 SGHTA, CDR2 FQGNSA. The CDR3 extends over 18 amino acids.

V is TRBV18 and J is TRBJ2-3; D call uncertain. The CDR3 totals 12 residues. V was clipped by 2 bases and J by 8 bases, with 8 bases between them. Germline V gene lookup returns CDR1 KGHSH and CDR2 LQKENI. This CDR3 is CASSPTSSTQYF. The DNA of the CDR3 is TGTGCCAGCTCACCAACGTCCAGTACGCAGTATTTT.

The J gene is TRBJ1-1, the V gene TRBV4-1; D gene ambiguous. The CDR3 has 14 amino acids. Between the trimmed V and J ends, which lost 2 bases and 0 bases, there was a span of 7 bases. The V gene's germline CDR1 is MGHRA and CDR2 YSYEKL. The DNA for the CDR3 is TGCGCCAGCAGCCAAAGACGGATGAACACTGAAGCTTTCTTT. This sequence encodes CASSQRRMNTEAFF.

The genes are TRBV6-2 or TRBV6-3 and TRBJ2-2, with a tentative D call TRBD1 (6 bases). Germline V gives CDR1 MNHEY, CDR2 SVGEGT. CDR3 length: 16 residues. V was trimmed by 3 bases and J by 0 bases, leaving 11 bases between them. This CDR3 reads CASSYGGRANTGELFF. CDR3 DNA: TGTGCCAGCAGTTATGGGGGCAGGGCGAACACCGGGGAGCTGTTTTTT.

The chain carries TRBV19 and TRBJ1-2; 7 nucleotides match TRBD1. The CDR3 spans 18 residues. V trimming: 0 bases; J trimming: 4 bases; junction bases outside the gene matches: 14. CDR1 and CDR2 (germline): LNHDA, SQIVND (reference sequence). The CDR3, as DNA: TGTGCCAGTAGTATAGATCACTTTTTGTGGGACAGTGGCTATGGCTACACCTTC. It specifies CASSIDHFLWDSGYGYTF.

This chain uses TRBV29-1 with TRBJ2-2; D perhaps matches TRBD2 (7 bases). Per the germline V gene, CDR1 is SQVTM and CDR2 is ANQGSEA. The CDR3 runs to 14 residues. The V gene lost 6 bases and the J gene lost 6 bases, with 17 bases spanning the gap. The DNA for the CDR3 is TGCAGCGTGGGAGGGTCAGGGGCGGCCGGGGAGCTGTTTTTT. Translation: CSVGGSGAAGELFF.

This chain connects TRBV12-5 to TRBJ1-2; D is unresolved. This CDR3 contains 14 residues. The V gene's germline CDR1 is LGHNT and CDR2 FRNRAP. Trimming took 7 bases from V and 8 from J, leaving 20 bases between them. The CDR3, as DNA: TGTGCTAGTGCCCAAGACGGCGCCTCTGGGGGCTACACCTTC. Its translation: CASAQDGASGGYTF.

The chain joins TRBV3-1 (or the pseudogene TRBV3-2) to TRBJ1-6; D is unresolved. Per the germline V gene, CDR1 is LGHDT and CDR2 is YNNKEL (reference sequence). V was clipped by 0 bases and J by 10 bases, with 4 bases between them. The CDR3 totals 12 residues. CDR3 DNA sequence: TGTGCCAGCAGCCAAGATGAATCACCCCTCCACTTT. Amino acid sequence: CASSQDESPLHF.

J is TRBJ1-2 and V is TRBV9; D gene ambiguous. Germline V gene data show CDR1 as SGDLS and CDR2 as YYNGEE. Trimming cost V 5 bases and J 6 bases, with 20 bases left between them. The CDR3 runs to 15 residues. CDR3 sequence (DNA): TGTGCCAGCAGTGGCCTCGTAAGTTTTGGAGATGGCTACACCTTC. It is translated as CASSGLVSFGDGYTF.